The TCR beta chain under discussion was sequenced for a study of T cells in Graves' hyperthyroidism and ophthalmopathy. Study overall: At initial diagnosis, before any treatment had begun, peripheral blood was obtained.

This clonotype came up many times. Ophthalmopathy in the patients scored at least 3 on Clinical Activity Score and at least 4 on NOSPECS grade, lasting under 3 months. V shed 0 bases and J 6 bases; nucleotides not matched to a gene: 15. The CDR3 is made up of 17 amino acids. Germline V lookup: CDR1 GTSNPN, CDR2 SVGIG (reference sequence). Amplified regions were TCR beta CDR3 sequences from RNA transcripts. Carried out on the TCR CDR3, a first-round RT-PCR used the HTBI primer set. TCRdb reanalysed the multiplex PCR reads using MiXCR and keeps one entry per CDR3 protein. The sample comprises about 600,000 distinct CDR3 sequences, around 13% of which are singletons, and around an eighth rests with the top ten.

What was sequenced was blood. The genes are TRBV30 and TRBJ2-7; TRBD2 agrees at 9 bases. The receptor's source is a woman aged 50 to 60 with Graves' ophthalmopathy. The CDR3 sequence: CAWSVRLAGSLPPEQYF. Here the CDR3 DNA reads TGTGCCTGGAGTGTACGGCTAGCGGGATCCTTACCCCCCGAGCAGTACTTC.